This TCR beta chain comes out of a study of blood T cell repertoires in COVID-19. About the study: Some COVID-19 samples were acute and others convalescent; all came from the United States, Italy and Spain. T cells, B-cell-depleted T cells, or PBMCs supplied cDNA or gDNA.

In the authors' workflow: Amplification with reference gene primers provided the estimates of nucleated cell counts. The protocol was immunoSEQ multiplex PCR, while the TCRdb copy is restricted to in-frame clones and leaves out a portion. That table supplies the V and J calls and clone size; D and trimming were determined from the DNA. Here the sample spans tens of thousands of clones, around four fifths being singletons. The specimen sequenced was peripheral blood. The source of this sequence is a human donor in a cohort sampled during active COVID-19.

The DNA for the CDR3 is TGTGCCAGCAGCCAAGAGGAGCGAACCGGGGAGCTGTTTTTT. Translated, it gives CASSQEERTGELFF. The V gene is TRBV4-2, the J gene TRBJ2-2; no definite D call. The germline gives CDR1 LGHNA, CDR2 YNFKEQ. V was pared by 0 bases and J by 5 bases, with 7 bases between. This CDR3 has 14 residues.